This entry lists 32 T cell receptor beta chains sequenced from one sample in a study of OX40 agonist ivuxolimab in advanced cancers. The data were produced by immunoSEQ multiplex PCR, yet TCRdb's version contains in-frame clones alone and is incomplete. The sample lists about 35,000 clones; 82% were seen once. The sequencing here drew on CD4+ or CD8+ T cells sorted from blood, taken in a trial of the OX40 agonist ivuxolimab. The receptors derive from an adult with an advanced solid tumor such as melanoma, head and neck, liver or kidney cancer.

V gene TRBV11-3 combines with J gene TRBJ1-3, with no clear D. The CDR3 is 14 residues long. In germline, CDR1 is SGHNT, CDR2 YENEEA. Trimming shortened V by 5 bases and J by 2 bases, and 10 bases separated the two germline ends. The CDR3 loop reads CASSPPRPGNTIYF. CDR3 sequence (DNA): TGTGCCAGCAGCCCCCCTCGTCCTGGAAACACCATATATTTT.

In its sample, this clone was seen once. CDR3 residues: CASSPWDLQETQYF. In DNA, the CDR3 is TGCGCCAGCAGCCCCTGGGACTTACAAGAGACCCAGTACTTC. This chain links TRBV4-1 with TRBJ2-7, with D possibly being TRBD2 (6 bases). The DNA end lines up better with TRBJ2-5; the J call may be wrong. The CDR3 runs 14 residues. Per the germline V gene, CDR1 is MGHRA and CDR2 is YSYEKL.

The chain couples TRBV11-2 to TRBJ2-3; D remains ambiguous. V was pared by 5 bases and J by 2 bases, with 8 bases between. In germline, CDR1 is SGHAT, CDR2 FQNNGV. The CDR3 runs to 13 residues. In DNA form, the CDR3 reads TGTGCCAGCAGCCCCAGAAACACAGATACGCAGTATTTT. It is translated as CASSPRNTDTQYF.

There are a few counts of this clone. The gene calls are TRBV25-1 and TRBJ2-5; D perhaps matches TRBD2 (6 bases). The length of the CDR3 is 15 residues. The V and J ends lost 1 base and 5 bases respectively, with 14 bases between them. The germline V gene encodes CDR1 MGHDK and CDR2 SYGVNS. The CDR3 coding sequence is TGTGCCAGCAGTGAATTCCGGGACGGGGGTGAGACCCAGTACTTC. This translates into CASSEFRDGGETQYF.

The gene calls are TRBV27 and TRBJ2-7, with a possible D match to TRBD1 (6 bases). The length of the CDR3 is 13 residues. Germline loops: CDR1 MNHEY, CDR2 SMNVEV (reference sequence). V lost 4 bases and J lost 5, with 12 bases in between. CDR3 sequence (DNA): TGTGCCAGCAGTTCCACAGGGTACCACGAGCAGTACTTC. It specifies CASSSTGYHEQYF.

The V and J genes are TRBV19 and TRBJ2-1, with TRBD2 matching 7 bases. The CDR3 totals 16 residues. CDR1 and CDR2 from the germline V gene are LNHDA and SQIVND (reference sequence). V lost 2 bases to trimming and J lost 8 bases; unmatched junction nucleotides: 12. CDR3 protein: CASSISGSSGYYEQFF. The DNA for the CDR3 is TGTGCCAGTAGTATATCGGGGTCTAGCGGTTACTATGAGCAGTTCTTC.

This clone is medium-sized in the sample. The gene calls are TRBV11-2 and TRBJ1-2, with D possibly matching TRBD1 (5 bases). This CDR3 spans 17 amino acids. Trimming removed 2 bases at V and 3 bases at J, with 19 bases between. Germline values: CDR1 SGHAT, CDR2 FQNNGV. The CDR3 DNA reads TGTGCCAGCAGCTTATACCCCGAGGGGCGGACTGACTATGGCTACACCTTC. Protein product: CASSLYPEGRTDYGYTF.

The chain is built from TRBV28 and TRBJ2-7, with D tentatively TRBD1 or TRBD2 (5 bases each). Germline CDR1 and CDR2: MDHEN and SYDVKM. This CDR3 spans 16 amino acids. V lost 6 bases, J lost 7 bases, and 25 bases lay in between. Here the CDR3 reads CASSRAPGPPWGEQYF. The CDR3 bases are TGTGCCAGCAGCCGAGCCCCCGGGCCCCCCTGGGGGGAGCAGTACTTC.

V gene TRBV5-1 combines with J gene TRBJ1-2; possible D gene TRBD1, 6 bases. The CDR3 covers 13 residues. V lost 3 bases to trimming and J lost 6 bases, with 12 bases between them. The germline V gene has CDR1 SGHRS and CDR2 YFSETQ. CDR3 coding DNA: TGCGCCAGCAGCTCAGACAGGATCGATGGCTACACCTTC. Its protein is CASSSDRIDGYTF. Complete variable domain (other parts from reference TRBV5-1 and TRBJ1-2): KAGVTQTPRYLIKTRGQQVTLSCSPISGHRSVSWYQQTPGQGLQFLFEYFSETQRNKGNFPGRFSGRQFSNSRSEMNVSTLELGDSALYLCASSSDRIDGYTFGSGTRLTVV.

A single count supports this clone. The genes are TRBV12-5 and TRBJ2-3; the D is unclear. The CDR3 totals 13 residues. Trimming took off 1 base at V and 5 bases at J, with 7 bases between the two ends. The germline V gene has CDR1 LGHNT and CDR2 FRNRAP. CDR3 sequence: CASGLGFGDTQYF. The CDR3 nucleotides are TGTGCTAGTGGTTTGGGATTTGGAGATACGCAGTATTTT.

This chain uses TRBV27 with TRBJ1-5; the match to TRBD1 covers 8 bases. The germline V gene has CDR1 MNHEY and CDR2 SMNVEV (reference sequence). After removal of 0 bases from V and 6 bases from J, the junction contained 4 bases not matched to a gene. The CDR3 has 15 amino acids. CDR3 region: CASSLSQGAFQPQHF. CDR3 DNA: TGTGCCAGCAGTTTATCCCAGGGGGCGTTTCAGCCCCAGCATTTT.

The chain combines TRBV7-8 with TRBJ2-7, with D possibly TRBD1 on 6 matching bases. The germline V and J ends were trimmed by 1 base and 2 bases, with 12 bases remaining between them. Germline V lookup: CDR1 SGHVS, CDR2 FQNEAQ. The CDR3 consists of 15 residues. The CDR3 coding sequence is TGTGCCAGCAGCTTAGATGGCAGGGGCACCTACGAGCAGTACTTC. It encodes CASSLDGRGTYEQYF.

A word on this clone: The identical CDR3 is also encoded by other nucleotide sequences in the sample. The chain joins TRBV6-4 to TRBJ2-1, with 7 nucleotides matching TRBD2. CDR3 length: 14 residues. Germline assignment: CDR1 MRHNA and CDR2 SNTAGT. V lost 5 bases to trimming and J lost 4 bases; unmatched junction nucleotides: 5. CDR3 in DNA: TGTGCCAGCAGTAGGGGAGGGGATTACAATGAGCAGTTCTTC. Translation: CASSRGGDYNEQFF.

This CDR3 reads CASSQELRPQETQYF. The CDR3 DNA is TGTGCCAGCAGCCAAGAGTTGAGACCACAAGAGACCCAGTACTTC. The chain combines TRBV4-2 with TRBJ2-5; no clear D. This CDR3 spans 15 amino acids. V was shortened by 0 bases and J by 2 bases, with 10 bases between the two germline ends. Germline-derived CDR1 and CDR2 are LGHNA and YNFKEQ.

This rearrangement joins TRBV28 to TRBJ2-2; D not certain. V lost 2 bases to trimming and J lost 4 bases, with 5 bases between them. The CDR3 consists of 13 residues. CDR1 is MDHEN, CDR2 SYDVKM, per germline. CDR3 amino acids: CASSLTATGELFF. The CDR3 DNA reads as TGTGCCAGCAGTTTAACTGCCACCGGGGAGCTGTTTTTT.

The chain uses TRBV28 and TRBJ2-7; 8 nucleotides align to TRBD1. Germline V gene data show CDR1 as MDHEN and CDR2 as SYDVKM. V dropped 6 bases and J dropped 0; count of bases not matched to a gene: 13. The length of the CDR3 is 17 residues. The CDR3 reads CASSDLTGGQASYEQYF. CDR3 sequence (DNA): TGTGCCAGCAGCGATCTCACCGGGGGACAGGCCTCCTACGAGCAGTACTTC.

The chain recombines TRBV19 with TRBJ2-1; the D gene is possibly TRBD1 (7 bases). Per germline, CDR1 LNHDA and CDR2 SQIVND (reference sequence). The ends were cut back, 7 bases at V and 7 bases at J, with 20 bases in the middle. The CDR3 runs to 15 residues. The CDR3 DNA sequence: TGTGCCAGTACCCGGGCAGGGGGGCCCTCGAATGAGCAGTTCTTC. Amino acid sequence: CASTRAGGPSNEQFF. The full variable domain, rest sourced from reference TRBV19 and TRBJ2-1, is DGGITQSPKYLFRKEGQNVTLSCEQNLNHDAMYWYRQDPGQGLRLIYYSQIVNDFQKGDIAEGYSVSREKKESFPLTVTSAQKNPTAFYLCASTRAGGPSNEQFFGPGTRLTVL.

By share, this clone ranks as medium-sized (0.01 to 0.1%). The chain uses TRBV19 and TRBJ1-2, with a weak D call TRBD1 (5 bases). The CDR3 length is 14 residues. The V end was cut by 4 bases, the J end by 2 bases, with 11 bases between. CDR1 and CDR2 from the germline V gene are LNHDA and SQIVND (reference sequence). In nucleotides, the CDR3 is TGTGCCAGTAGTAGCGGGGCCACAAACTATGGCTACACCTTC. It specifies CASSSGATNYGYTF.

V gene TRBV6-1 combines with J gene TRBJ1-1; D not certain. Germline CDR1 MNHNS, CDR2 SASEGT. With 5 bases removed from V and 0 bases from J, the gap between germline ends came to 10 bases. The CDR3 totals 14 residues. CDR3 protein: CASSYLGMNTEAFF. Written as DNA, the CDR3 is TGTGCCAGCAGTTATCTGGGGATGAACACTGAAGCTTTCTTT.

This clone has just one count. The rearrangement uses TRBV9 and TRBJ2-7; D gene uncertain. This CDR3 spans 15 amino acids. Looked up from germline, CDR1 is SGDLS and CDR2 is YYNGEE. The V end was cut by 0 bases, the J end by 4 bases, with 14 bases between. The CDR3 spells CASSVGPWQVYEQYF. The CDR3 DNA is TGTGCCAGCAGCGTAGGCCCATGGCAGGTGTACGAGCAGTACTTC.

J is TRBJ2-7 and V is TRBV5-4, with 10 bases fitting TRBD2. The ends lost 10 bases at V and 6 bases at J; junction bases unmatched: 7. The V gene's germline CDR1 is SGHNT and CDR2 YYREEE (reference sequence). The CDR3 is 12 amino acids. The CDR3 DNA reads TGTGCCGAAGCTAGCGGGAGTGGCGAGCAGTACTTC. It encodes CAEASGSGEQYF.

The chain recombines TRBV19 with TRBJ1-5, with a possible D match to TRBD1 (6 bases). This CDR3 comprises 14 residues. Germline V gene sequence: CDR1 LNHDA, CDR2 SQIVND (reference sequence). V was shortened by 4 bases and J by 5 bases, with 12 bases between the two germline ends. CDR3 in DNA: TGTGCCAGTAGTAGCCACAGGGATGATCAGCCCCAGCATTTT. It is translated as CASSSHRDDQPQHF.

The CDR3 DNA sequence: TGTGCCAGCAAAGGGACAGAGAAGTTCTTC. Protein sequence: CASKGTEKFF. The chain joins TRBV7-9 to TRBJ2-1, with 7 bases matching TRBD1. Germline V gene sequence: CDR1 SEHNR, CDR2 FQNEAQ (reference sequence). The CDR3 extends over 10 amino acids. V was clipped by 7 bases and J by 14 bases; unmatched bases: 5.

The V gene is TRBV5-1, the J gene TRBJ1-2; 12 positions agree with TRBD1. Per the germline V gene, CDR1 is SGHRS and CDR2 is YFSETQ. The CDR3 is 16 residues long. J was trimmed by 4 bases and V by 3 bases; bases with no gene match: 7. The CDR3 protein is CASSSGTGGIGYGYTF. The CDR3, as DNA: TGCGCCAGCAGCTCCGGGACAGGGGGCATTGGCTATGGCTACACCTTC. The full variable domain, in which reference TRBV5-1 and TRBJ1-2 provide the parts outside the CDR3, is KAGVTQTPRYLIKTRGQQVTLSCSPISGHRSVSWYQQTPGQGLQFLFEYFSETQRNKGNFPGRFSGRQFSNSRSEMNVSTLELGDSALYLCASSSGTGGIGYGYTFGSGTRLTVV.

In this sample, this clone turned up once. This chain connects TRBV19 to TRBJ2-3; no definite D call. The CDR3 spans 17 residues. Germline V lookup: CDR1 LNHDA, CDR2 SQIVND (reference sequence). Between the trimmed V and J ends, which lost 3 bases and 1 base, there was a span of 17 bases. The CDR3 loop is CASSILRLTPGTDTQYF. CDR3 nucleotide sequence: TGTGCCAGTAGTATTCTCCGACTTACCCCTGGCACAGATACGCAGTATTTT.

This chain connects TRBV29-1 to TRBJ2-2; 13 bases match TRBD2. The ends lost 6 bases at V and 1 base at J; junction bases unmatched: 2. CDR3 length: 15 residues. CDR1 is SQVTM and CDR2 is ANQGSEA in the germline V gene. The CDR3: CSVGLAGVNTGELFF. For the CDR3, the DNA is TGCAGCGTCGGACTAGCGGGAGTGAACACCGGGGAGCTGTTTTTT.

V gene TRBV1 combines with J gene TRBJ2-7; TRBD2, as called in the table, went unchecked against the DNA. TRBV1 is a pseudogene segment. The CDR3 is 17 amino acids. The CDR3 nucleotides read TGCACCAGCAGCCAAGAATTGCGGGAGGCATCGCGCTACGAGCAGTACTTC. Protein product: CTSSQELREASRYEQYF.

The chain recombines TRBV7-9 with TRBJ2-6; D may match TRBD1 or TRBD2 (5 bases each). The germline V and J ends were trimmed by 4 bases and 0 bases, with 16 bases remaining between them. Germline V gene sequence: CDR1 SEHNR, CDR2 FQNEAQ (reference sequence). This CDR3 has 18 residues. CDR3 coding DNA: TGTGCCAGCAGCTACCTCTCAACGAGGGGCTCTGGGGCCAACGTCCTGACTTTC. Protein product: CASSYLSTRGSGANVLTF.

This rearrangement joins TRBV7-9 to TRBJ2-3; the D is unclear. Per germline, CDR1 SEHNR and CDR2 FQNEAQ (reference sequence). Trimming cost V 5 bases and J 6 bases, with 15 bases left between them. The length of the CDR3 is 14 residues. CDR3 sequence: CASSPPLSGDTQYF. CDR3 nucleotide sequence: TGTGCCAGCAGCCCCCCCTTATCCGGGGATACGCAGTATTTT. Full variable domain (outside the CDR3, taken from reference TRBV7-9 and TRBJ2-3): DTGVSQNPRHKITKRGQNVTFRCDPISEHNRLYWYRQTLGQGPEFLTYFQNEAQLEKSRLLSDRFSAERPKGSFSTLEIQRTEQGDSAMYLCASSPPLSGDTQYFGPGTRLTVL.

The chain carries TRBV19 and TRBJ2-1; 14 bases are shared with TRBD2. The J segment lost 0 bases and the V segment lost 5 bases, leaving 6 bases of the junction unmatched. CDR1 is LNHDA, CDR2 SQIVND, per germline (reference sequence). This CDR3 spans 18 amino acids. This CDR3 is CASSVSGTSGSSYNEQFF. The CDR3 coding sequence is TGTGCCAGTAGTGTCTCCGGGACTAGCGGGAGCTCCTACAATGAGCAGTTCTTC.

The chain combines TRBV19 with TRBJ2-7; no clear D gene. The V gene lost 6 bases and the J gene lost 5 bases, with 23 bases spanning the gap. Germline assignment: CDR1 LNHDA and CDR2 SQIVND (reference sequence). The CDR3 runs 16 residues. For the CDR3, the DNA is TGTGCCAGTAGCCCTGCTATGGGTTGGCAGCGCGACGAGCAGTACTTC. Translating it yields CASSPAMGWQRDEQYF.

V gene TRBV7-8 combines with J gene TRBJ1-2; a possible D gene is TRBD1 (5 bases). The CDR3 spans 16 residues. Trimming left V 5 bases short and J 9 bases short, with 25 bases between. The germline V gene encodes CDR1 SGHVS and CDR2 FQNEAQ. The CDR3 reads CASSRRTGTSFLSYTF. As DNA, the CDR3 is TGTGCCAGCAGCCGACGGACCGGGACGAGCTTTTTAAGCTACACCTTC.